One and the same sample provided the 5 T cell receptor beta chains below, sequenced in a study of T cells and copy number aberrations in small-cell lung cancer. Method: immunoSEQ multiplex PCR; TCRdb's copy keeps in-frame clones and lacks some. The sample has more than 5,000 clones, 70% to 80% seen once. The sample was tumor tissue. Receptor source: a man in his fifties with small cell lung cancer.

The rearrangement joins TRBV14 to TRBJ2-1, with TRBD2 matching 10 bases. The trim removed 4 bases at V and 3 bases at J, leaving 9 bases unmatched. Germline CDR1 SGHDN, CDR2 FVKESK. The CDR3 loop spans 17 amino acids. This CDR3 is CASSPSQLAGFYNEQFF. The CDR3 nucleotides read TGTGCCAGCAGCCCATCACAACTAGCGGGGTTCTACAATGAGCAGTTCTTC.

This clone counts as large. The CDR3 coding sequence is TGTGCCAGTAGTTGGGGCTTGGAGTATGGCTACACCTTC. Protein product: CASSWGLEYGYTF. The V and J genes are TRBV19 and TRBJ1-2; TRBD1 might be the D (5 bases). Between the trimmed V and J ends, which lost 5 bases and 5 bases, there was a span of 12 bases. CDR1 is LNHDA and CDR2 is SQIVND in the germline V gene (reference sequence). The CDR3 is 13 amino acids.

This clone showed up just a few times. The chain has TRBV5-1 and TRBJ1-3, with 9 nucleotides matching TRBD1. V lost 4 bases and J lost 7; bases outside the gene matches: 6. CDR1 SGHRS and CDR2 YFSETQ come from the germline V gene. The length of the CDR3 is 14 residues. CDR3 sequence: CASSLRTGANTIYF. CDR3 sequence (DNA): TGCGCCAGCAGCCTACGGACAGGGGCGAACACCATATATTTT. Based on the CDR3 plus reference TRBV5-1 and TRBJ1-3, the full variable domain is KAGVTQTPRYLIKTRGQQVTLSCSPISGHRSVSWYQQTPGQGLQFLFEYFSETQRNKGNFPGRFSGRQFSNSRSEMNVSTLELGDSALYLCASSLRTGANTIYFGEGSWLTVV.

This clone was picked up one time. The rearrangement uses TRBV7-8 and TRBJ2-7; D uncertain. The CDR3 runs 17 residues. V lost 2 bases and J 4 bases, leaving 21 bases between the germline ends. The germline CDR1 and CDR2 sequences are SGHVS and FQNEAQ. The CDR3 region is CASSLSPWNPPPYEQYF. Here the CDR3 DNA reads TGTGCCAGCAGCTTATCCCCCTGGAACCCTCCTCCGTACGAGCAGTACTTC.

The chain has TRBV11-2 and TRBJ2-5; perhaps TRBD2 as D (5 bases). Germline loops: CDR1 SGHAT, CDR2 FQNNGV. This CDR3 has 15 residues. The V end lost 3 bases, the J end lost 5 bases, and 16 bases lay between the germline ends. The CDR3 reads CASSLAEEARETQYF. CDR3 nucleotides: TGTGCCAGCAGCTTGGCGGAGGAGGCGCGCGAGACCCAGTACTTC.